The clone carrying this T cell receptor (beta chain) was seen more than once but under ten times. In the authors' workflow: Scientists estimated how many nucleated cells there were by amplifying reference gene primers. The repertoire was sequenced with immunoSEQ multiplex PCR; TCRdb's copy has only in-frame clones and lacks some. V, J and clone size derive from that table, while D and trimming were established from the DNA sequence. The table has over 80,000 clones, 70% to 90% seen once. The sample belongs to a study of blood T cell repertoires in COVID-19. Study in general: Both acute and convalescent COVID-19 samples were obtained from the United States, Italy and Spain. PBMCs, B-cell-depleted T cells, or T cells provided the cDNA or gDNA that made up the material.

The V segment lost 5 bases and the J segment 4 bases; nucleotides outside the gene matches: 5. Germline assignment: CDR1 ENHRY and CDR2 SYGVKD. The CDR3 is made up of 14 amino acids. This chain joins TRBV10-3 and TRBJ2-7; 10 bases are shared with TRBD1. This clonotype was obtained from a man older than 75 with active or convalescent COVID-19. Material for sequencing was peripheral blood. CDR3 DNA: TGTGCCATCAGTCCGGACAGGGGGAGGTACGAGCAGTACTTC. Translating gives CAISPDRGRYEQYF.